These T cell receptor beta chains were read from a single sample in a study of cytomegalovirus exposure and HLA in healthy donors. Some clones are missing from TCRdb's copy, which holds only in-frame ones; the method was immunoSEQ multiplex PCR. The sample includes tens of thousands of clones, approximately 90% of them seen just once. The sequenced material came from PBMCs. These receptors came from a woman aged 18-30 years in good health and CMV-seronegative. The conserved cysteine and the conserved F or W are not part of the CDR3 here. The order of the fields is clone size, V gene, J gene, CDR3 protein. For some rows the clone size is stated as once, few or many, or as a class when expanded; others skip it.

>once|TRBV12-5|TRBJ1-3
ASGDRGRGLSGNTIY
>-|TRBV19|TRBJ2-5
ASSTGLAGGETQY
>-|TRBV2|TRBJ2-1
ASIERQPIAYNEQF
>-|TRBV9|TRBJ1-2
ASSVASGQGAGGYT
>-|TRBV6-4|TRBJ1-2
ASSARQGEPLAGYT
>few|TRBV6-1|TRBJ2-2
ASSEGPDTGELF
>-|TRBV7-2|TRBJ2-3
ASSLYGGGLSTDTQY
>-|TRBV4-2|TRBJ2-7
ASSQGPTSGRSYEQY
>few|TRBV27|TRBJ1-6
ASRGQGAGSPLH
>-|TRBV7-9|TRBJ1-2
ASSLEGGSNYGYT
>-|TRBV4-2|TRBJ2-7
ASSQRQETAYEQY
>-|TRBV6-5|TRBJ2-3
ASSYSGLPNLV
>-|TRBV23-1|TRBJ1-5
ASSQSGRGEDSNQPQH
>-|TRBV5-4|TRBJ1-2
ASSPGGPTDGYT
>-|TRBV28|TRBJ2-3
ASSVLYSSQY
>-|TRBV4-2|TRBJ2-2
ASTQEGLSNTGELF
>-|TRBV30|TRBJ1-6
AWSVADNSPLH
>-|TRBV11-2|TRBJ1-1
ASSLDPVPRAAF
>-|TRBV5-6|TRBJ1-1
ASSLGGWQGAMVTEAF
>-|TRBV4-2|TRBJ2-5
ASSPSEVAGAVQETQY
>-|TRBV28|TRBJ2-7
ASSLLNQLNSYEQY
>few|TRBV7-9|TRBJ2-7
ASSLGVYEQY
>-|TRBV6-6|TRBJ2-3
ASSYETDTDTQY
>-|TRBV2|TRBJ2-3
ASTSSGGYTDTQY
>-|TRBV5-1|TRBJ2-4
ASSPTGVGKNIQY
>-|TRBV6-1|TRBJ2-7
ASSESGTGYEQY
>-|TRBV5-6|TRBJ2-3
ASSLGNIGDTQY
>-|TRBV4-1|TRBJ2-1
ASSPTSGSNEQF
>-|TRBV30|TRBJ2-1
AWSPGLANEQF
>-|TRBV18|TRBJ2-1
ASSPPTGSSYNEQF
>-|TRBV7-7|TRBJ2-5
ASSLGLAGGRGETQY
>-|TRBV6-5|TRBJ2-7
ASSYGLAGRYEQY
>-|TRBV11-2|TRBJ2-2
ASSLGRTGGRNTGELF
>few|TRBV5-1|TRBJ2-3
ASSFNPGQGEYTQY
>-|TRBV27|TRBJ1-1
ASSRWGGTEAF
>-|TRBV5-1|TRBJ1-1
ASSSPEGRSTEAF
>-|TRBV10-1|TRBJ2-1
ASSEISGKSYNEQF
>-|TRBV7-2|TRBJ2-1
ASSSTSGGIYEQF
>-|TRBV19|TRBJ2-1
ASSIDGGGAVSPF
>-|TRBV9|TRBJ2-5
ASSVETSGGEETQY
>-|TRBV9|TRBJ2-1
ASSVIGLAGGPMNEQF
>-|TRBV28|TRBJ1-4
ASSVRWTGNEKLF
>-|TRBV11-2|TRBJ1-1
ASSPTAREAF
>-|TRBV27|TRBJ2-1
ASSLLGQGPYNEQF
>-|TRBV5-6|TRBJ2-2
ASSLVGGKSNTGELF
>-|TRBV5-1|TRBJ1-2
ASSLDGVPTNYGYT
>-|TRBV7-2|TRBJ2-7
ASSSQGTLEQY
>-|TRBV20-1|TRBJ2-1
SALVGWEQF
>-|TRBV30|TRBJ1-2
AWSSRGFGWIYGYT
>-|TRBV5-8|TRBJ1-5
ASSLAGNQPQH
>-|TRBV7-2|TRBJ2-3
ASSVRGLAAFVGTDTQY
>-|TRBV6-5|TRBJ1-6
ATTTESSYNSPLH
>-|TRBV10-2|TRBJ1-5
ASRGTGGNQPQH
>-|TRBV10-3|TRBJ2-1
ATYPGLAGGNNEQF
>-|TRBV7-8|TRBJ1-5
ANLNQPQH